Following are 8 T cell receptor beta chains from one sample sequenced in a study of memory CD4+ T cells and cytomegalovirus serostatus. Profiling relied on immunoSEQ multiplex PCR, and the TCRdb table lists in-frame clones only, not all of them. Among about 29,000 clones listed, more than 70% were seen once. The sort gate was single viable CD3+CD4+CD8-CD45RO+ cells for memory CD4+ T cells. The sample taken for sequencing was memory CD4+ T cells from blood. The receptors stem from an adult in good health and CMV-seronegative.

CDR3: CASSSWRGTEAFF. Written as DNA, the CDR3 is TGTGCCAGCAGCTCCTGGAGGGGCACTGAAGCTTTCTTT. The J gene is TRBJ1-1, the V gene TRBV7-9, with a weak D call TRBD1 (5 bases). Trimming shortened V by 4 bases and J by 4 bases, and 10 bases separated the two germline ends. CDR3 length equals 13 residues. Germline lookup yields CDR1 SEHNR and CDR2 FQNEAQ (reference sequence).

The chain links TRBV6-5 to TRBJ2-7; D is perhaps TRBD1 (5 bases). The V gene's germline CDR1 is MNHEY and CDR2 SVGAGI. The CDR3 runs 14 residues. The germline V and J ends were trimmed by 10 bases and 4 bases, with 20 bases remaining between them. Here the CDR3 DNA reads TGTGCCACGTCGCCGGATCCAGGGCCGTACGAGCAGTACTTC. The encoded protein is CATSPDPGPYEQYF.

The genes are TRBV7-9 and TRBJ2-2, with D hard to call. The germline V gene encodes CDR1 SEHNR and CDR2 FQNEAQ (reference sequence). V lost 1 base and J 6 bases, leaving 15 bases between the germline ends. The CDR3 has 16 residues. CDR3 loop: CASSLGSGSLAGELFF. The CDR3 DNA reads TGTGCCAGCAGCTTAGGCAGTGGTTCGTTGGCCGGGGAGCTGTTTTTT.

Here the CDR3 DNA reads TGTGCCAGCAGCCTCCGCAGTGGAAACACCATATATTTT. It translates to CASSLRSGNTIYF. The V gene is TRBV13, the J gene TRBJ1-3; D gene unclear. CDR1 is PRHDT and CDR2 is FYEKMQ in the germline V gene (reference sequence). Trimming removed 5 bases from V and 3 bases from J, with 8 bases in between. There are 13 residues in the CDR3.

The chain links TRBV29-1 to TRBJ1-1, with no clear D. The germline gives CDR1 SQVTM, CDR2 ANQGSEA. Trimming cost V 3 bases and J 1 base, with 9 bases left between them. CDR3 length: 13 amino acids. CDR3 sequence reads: CSVEVSWNTEAFF. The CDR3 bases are TGCAGCGTTGAGGTATCCTGGAACACTGAAGCTTTCTTT.

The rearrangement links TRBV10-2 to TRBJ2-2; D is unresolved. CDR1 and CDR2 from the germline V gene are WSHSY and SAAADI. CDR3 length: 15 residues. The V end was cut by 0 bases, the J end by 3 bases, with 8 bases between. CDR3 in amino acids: CASSESRHYTGELFF. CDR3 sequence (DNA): TGCGCCAGCAGTGAGTCGAGACACTACACCGGGGAGCTGTTTTTT.

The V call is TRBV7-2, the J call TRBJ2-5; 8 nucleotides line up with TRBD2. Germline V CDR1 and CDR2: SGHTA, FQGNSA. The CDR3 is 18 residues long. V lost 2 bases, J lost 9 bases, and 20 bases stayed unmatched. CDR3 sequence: CASSLRISSAGGGKAQYF. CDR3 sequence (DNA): TGTGCCAGCAGCTTACGCATTTCTTCCGCGGGGGGAGGGAAGGCCCAGTACTTC.

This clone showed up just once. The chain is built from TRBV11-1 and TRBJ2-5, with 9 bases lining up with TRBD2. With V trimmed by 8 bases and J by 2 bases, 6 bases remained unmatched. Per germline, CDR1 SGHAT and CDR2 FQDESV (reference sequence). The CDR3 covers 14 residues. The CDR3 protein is CASQEREVQETQYF. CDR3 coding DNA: TGTGCCAGCCAAGAGCGGGAGGTGCAAGAGACCCAGTACTTC.